A single sample is the source of the 32 T cell receptor beta chains below, sequenced in a study of cytomegalovirus exposure and HLA in healthy donors. A multiplex PCR was run with 60 Vbeta primers and 13 Jbeta primers. Libraries were prepared by immunoSEQ multiplex PCR; TCRdb keeps only in-frame clonotypes and omits some of them. The repertoire consists of about 150,000 clones, with approximately 69% occurring once and the leading ten covering around 2.3%. The sample consisted of PBMCs. The receptors here all came from a man aged 25-45 years in good health and CMV-seronegative.

The J gene is TRBJ1-1, the V gene TRBV6-5; no definite D call. V lost 4 bases to trimming and J lost 3 bases, with 6 bases between them. Germline assignment: CDR1 MNHEY and CDR2 SVGAGI. This CDR3 is 12 amino acids long. In DNA form, the CDR3 reads TGTGCCAGCAGTTCACTCGACACTGAAGCTTTCTTT. This translates into CASSSLDTEAFF.

The V and J genes are TRBV5-1 and TRBJ2-5; D not certain. Between the trimmed V and J ends, which lost 0 bases and 1 base, there was a span of 7 bases. CDR3 length: 14 residues. CDR1 SGHRS and CDR2 YFSETQ come from the germline V gene. The CDR3 here is CASSLGGPQETQYF. The CDR3 DNA reads TGCGCCAGCAGCTTGGGTGGGCCCCAAGAGACCCAGTACTTC. Together with reference TRBV5-1 and TRBJ2-5, the CDR3 gives the full variable domain: KAGVTQTPRYLIKTRGQQVTLSCSPISGHRSVSWYQQTPGQGLQFLFEYFSETQRNKGNFPGRFSGRQFSNSRSEMNVSTLELGDSALYLCASSLGGPQETQYFGPGTRLLVL.

This chain links TRBV7-2 with TRBJ2-7, with D perhaps TRBD1 (5 bases). Trimming pared 5 bases from V and 2 bases from J, leaving 10 bases between. The CDR3 loop spans 13 amino acids. Germline V lookup: CDR1 SGHTA, CDR2 FQGNSA. This chain's CDR3 is CASSNRIAYEQYF. The CDR3 nucleotides are TGTGCCAGCAGCAACAGGATCGCCTACGAGCAGTACTTC.

This clone was observed a handful of times. The chain joins TRBV4-3 to TRBJ1-4; 9 bases agree with TRBD1. Germline loops: CDR1 LGHNA, CDR2 YSLEER. There are 16 residues in the CDR3. The ends lost 1 base at V and 8 bases at J; junction bases unmatched: 8. The CDR3 DNA sequence: TGCGCCAGCAGCCAAGGTGGGGTACAGGGGGCGGAAAAACTGTTTTTT. Translation gives CASSQGGVQGAEKLFF.

J is TRBJ2-5 and V is TRBV5-1; 13 bases map to TRBD2. The CDR3 spans 19 residues. V gave up 4 bases and J gave up 4 bases; unmatched junction bases: 16. Germline V gives CDR1 SGHRS, CDR2 YFSETQ. CDR3 coding DNA: TGCGCCAGCAGCCGCGGACTAGCGGGGGATAGTCGGGTTGGAGAGACCCAGTACTTC. The encoded protein is CASSRGLAGDSRVGETQYF.

This chain uses TRBV28 with TRBJ1-1; tentative D call: TRBD1 (5 bases). CDR1 is MDHEN, CDR2 SYDVKM, per germline. This CDR3 comprises 12 residues. Trimming removed 5 bases at V and 4 bases at J, with 8 bases between. The DNA for the CDR3 is TGTGCCAGCAGTGGGGCTTTCACTGAAGCTTTCTTT. Translation: CASSGAFTEAFF.

The chain couples TRBV10-3 to TRBJ2-3, with a tentative D call TRBD1 (6 bases). The length of the CDR3 is 13 residues. Looked up from germline, CDR1 is ENHRY and CDR2 is SYGVKD. The V gene lost 7 bases and the J gene lost 4 bases, with 12 bases spanning the gap. The CDR3 reads CAIKDSRSDTQYF. CDR3 in DNA: TGTGCCATCAAGGACAGCAGATCAGATACGCAGTATTTT.

This CDR3 is CASSPGIYNEQFF. CDR3 nucleotide sequence: TGTGCCAGCTCACCCGGGATTTACAATGAGCAGTTCTTC. J is TRBJ2-1 and V is TRBV18, with D maybe TRBD2 (5 bases). V was clipped by 3 bases and J by 4 bases, with 7 bases between them. The CDR3 is 13 amino acids. Per germline, CDR1 KGHSH and CDR2 LQKENI. The variable domain in full, completed from reference TRBV18 and TRBJ2-1, reads NAGVMQNPRHLVRRRGQEARLRCSPMKGHSHVYWYRQLPEEGLKFMVYLQKENIIDESGMPKERFSAEFPKEGPSILRIQQVVRGDSAAYFCASSPGIYNEQFFGPGTRLTVL.

This clone was picked up one time. The rearrangement links TRBV7-9 to TRBJ1-3; possibly TRBD1 for D (5 bases). The V end was cut by 5 bases, the J end by 0 bases, with 11 bases between. This CDR3 spans 15 amino acids. The germline V gene has CDR1 SEHNR and CDR2 FQNEAQ (reference sequence). CDR3 DNA: TGTGCCAGCAGCCCGAAAGGACACTCTGGAAACACCATATATTTT. It translates to CASSPKGHSGNTIYF.

The V and J genes are TRBV11-2 and TRBJ1-4, with TRBD1 matching over 10 bases. Per germline, CDR1 SGHAT and CDR2 FQNNGV. There are 14 residues in the CDR3. V shed 4 bases, J shed 8 bases, and the junction held 4 bases outside the gene matches. In DNA, the CDR3 is TGTGCCAGCAGCTCGGGACAGGGGAACGAAAAACTGTTTTTT. This sequence encodes CASSSGQGNEKLFF. Full variable domain (rest looked up from reference TRBV11-2 and TRBJ1-4): EAGVAQSPRYKIIEKRQSVAFWCNPISGHATLYWYQQILGQGPKLLIQFQNNGVVDDSQLPKDRFSAERLKGVDSTLKIQPAKLEDSAVYLCASSSGQGNEKLFFGSGTQLSVL.

The V and J genes are TRBV20-1 and TRBJ2-7; no reliable D call. V was pared by 5 bases and J by 1 base, with 3 bases between. The germline CDR1 and CDR2 sequences are DFQATT and SNEGSKA (reference sequence). The CDR3 totals 10 residues. CDR3 nucleotide sequence: TGCAGTGCTCAGTCCTACGAGCAGTACTTC. Protein sequence: CSAQSYEQYF.

This chain connects TRBV5-1 to TRBJ2-3; a weak D match, TRBD1 (6 bases). Germline V gives CDR1 SGHRS, CDR2 YFSETQ. V was shortened by 1 base and J by 1 base, with 7 bases between the two germline ends. The CDR3 runs to 14 residues. In nucleotides, the CDR3 is TGCGCCAGCAGCTTGAAGGGGGGCACAGATACGCAGTATTTT. Its translation: CASSLKGGTDTQYF.

This chain links TRBV7-7 with TRBJ2-7; 11 bases match TRBD1. Per the germline V gene, CDR1 is SSHAT and CDR2 is FNYEAQ (reference sequence). The CDR3 contains 15 residues. J gave up 1 base and V 5 bases, and 4 bases lay outside the gene matches. Here the CDR3 reads CASSPGQGASYEQYF. The CDR3 DNA sequence: TGTGCCAGCAGCCCTGGACAGGGGGCTTCCTACGAGCAGTACTTC.

The CDR3, as DNA: TGTGCCAGCAGGAGACAGGGGAGCTCCTACGAGCAGTACTTC. Protein: CASRRQGSSYEQYF. V usage is TRBV28 and J usage is TRBJ2-7; TRBD1 matches 8 bases. CDR3 length equals 14 residues. V was clipped by 6 bases and J by 0 bases; unmatched bases: 4. The germline V gene encodes CDR1 MDHEN and CDR2 SYDVKM.

J is TRBJ1-2 and V is TRBV19; 8 nucleotides match TRBD1. Germline values: CDR1 LNHDA, CDR2 SQIVND (reference sequence). Unmatched junction bases numbered 8, after V lost 2 bases and J lost 6 bases. This CDR3 spans 15 amino acids. The CDR3 loop reads CASSIQGAGSDGYTF. The CDR3 bases are TGTGCCAGTAGTATACAGGGGGCCGGGTCCGATGGCTACACCTTC.

The V call is TRBV30, the J call TRBJ2-7; weak D call: TRBD2 (6 bases). Germline CDR1 and CDR2: GTSNPN and SVGIG (reference sequence). Trimming cost V 6 bases and J 7 bases, with 19 bases left between them. The CDR3 totals 13 residues. Here the CDR3 reads CACSLRGIGEQYF. The CDR3, as DNA: TGTGCCTGCTCGTTGCGGGGAATTGGAGAGCAGTACTTC.

There are a few counts of this clone. The chain uses TRBV28 and TRBJ1-1; TRBD1 matches at 9 bases. The CDR3 extends over 13 amino acids. CDR1 and CDR2 (germline): MDHEN, SYDVKM. V shed 6 bases, J shed 5 bases, and the junction held 4 bases outside the gene matches. In DNA, the CDR3 is TGTGCCAGCAGACAGGGGGCTCTTACTGAAGCTTTCTTT. As protein: CASRQGALTEAFF.

This clone has a handful of counts. The J gene is TRBJ2-2, the V gene TRBV5-1; D may be TRBD1 (6 bases). There are 17 residues in the CDR3. The germline gives CDR1 SGHRS, CDR2 YFSETQ. V was trimmed by 0 bases and J by 6 bases, leaving 18 bases between them. The CDR3 DNA sequence: TGCGCCAGCAGCTTGGCTCTACAGGGCGGAAGGGCCGGGGAGCTGTTTTTT. It specifies CASSLALQGGRAGELFF.

This chain joins TRBV6-1 and TRBJ1-5; D is unclear. V was clipped by 4 bases and J by 0 bases, with 10 bases between them. The CDR3 extends over 15 amino acids. Germline CDR1 MNHNS, CDR2 SASEGT. The CDR3 DNA sequence: TGTGCCAGCAGTGCTTTACAGTCTAGCAATCAGCCCCAGCATTTT. Translation gives CASSALQSSNQPQHF.

The chain uses TRBV7-9 and TRBJ2-7; D may be TRBD2 (5 bases). Germline CDR1 is SEHNR and CDR2 is FQNEAQ (reference sequence). This CDR3 is built from 13 residues. The V end lost 5 bases, the J end lost 4 bases, and 12 bases lay between the germline ends. In nucleotides, the CDR3 is TGTGCCAGCAGCATCTCGGGGTTATACGAGCAGTACTTC. It encodes CASSISGLYEQYF.

The rearrangement uses TRBV7-6 and TRBJ2-7; D uncertain. The germline CDR1 and CDR2 sequences are SGHVS and FNYEAQ. The V end was cut by 2 bases, the J end by 3 bases, with 11 bases between. This CDR3 has 14 residues. CDR3 nucleotides: TGTGCCAGCAGCTTATTTTCAGGATACTACGAGCAGTACTTC. This codes for CASSLFSGYYEQYF.

V is TRBV5-4 and J is TRBJ1-2, with TRBD1 matching over 11 bases. This CDR3 has 15 residues. Per the germline V gene, CDR1 is SGHNT and CDR2 is YYREEE (reference sequence). Germline trimming cut 4 bases from V and 4 bases from J; bases unmatched to any gene: 6. This chain's CDR3 is CASSQGQGDAYGYTF. The DNA for the CDR3 is TGTGCCAGCAGCCAGGGACAGGGGGACGCCTATGGCTACACCTTC.

The chain joins TRBV15 to TRBJ1-3; D is uncertain. V dropped 5 bases and J dropped 4 bases, with 15 bases sitting between them. Germline V CDR1 and CDR2: LNHNV, YYDKDF (reference sequence). The CDR3 runs 15 residues. CDR3 DNA: TGTGCCACCAGCGCCCGGGTCTCCGCAGGAAACACCATATATTTT. It yields the protein CATSARVSAGNTIYF. The variable domain in full, with the rest retrieved from reference TRBV15 and TRBJ1-3, is DAMVIQNPRYQVTQFGKPVTLSCSQTLNHNVMYWYQQKSSQAPKLLFHYYDKDFNNEADTPDNFQSRRPNTSFCFLDIRSPGLGDTAMYLCATSARVSAGNTIYFGEGSWLTVV.

The chain carries TRBV11-2 and TRBJ2-2, with TRBD1 as a possible D gene (6 bases). This CDR3 has 16 amino acids. Trimming took 5 bases from V and 4 from J, leaving 17 bases between them. The germline CDR1 and CDR2 sequences are SGHAT and FQNNGV. The CDR3 protein is CASSRVQGPLTGELFF. The CDR3 DNA sequence: TGTGCCAGCAGCCGAGTCCAGGGGCCCCTCACCGGGGAGCTGTTTTTT.

The gene calls are TRBV2 and TRBJ2-3, with 7 bases aligning to TRBD1. The CDR3 is 14 amino acids. V dropped 5 bases and J dropped 3; count of bases not matched to a gene: 5. The germline CDR1 and CDR2 sequences are SNHLY and FYNNEI. CDR3 amino acids: CASSTGQNTDTQYF. CDR3 in DNA: TGTGCCAGCAGTACGGGACAGAATACAGATACGCAGTATTTT.

The V gene is TRBV5-1, the J gene TRBJ1-4, with D uncertain. The CDR3 runs 15 residues. Looked up from germline, CDR1 is SGHRS and CDR2 is YFSETQ. With 6 bases removed from V and 0 bases from J, the gap between germline ends came to 12 bases. The CDR3 DNA sequence: TGCGCCAGCACCAAAGCGGCGGCAACTAATGAAAAACTGTTTTTT. Encoded protein: CASTKAAATNEKLFF. The full variable domain, rest sourced from reference TRBV5-1 and TRBJ1-4, is KAGVTQTPRYLIKTRGQQVTLSCSPISGHRSVSWYQQTPGQGLQFLFEYFSETQRNKGNFPGRFSGRQFSNSRSEMNVSTLELGDSALYLCASTKAAATNEKLFFGSGTQLSVL.

This chain connects TRBV10-3 to TRBJ2-6; maybe TRBD2 (6 bases). CDR1 and CDR2 from the germline V gene are ENHRY and SYGVKD. The ends were cut back, 6 bases at V and 0 bases at J, with 9 bases in the middle. CDR3 size: 15 residues. The CDR3 spells CAISGGVSGANVLTF. The CDR3 nucleotides read TGTGCCATCAGCGGGGGAGTCTCTGGGGCCAACGTCCTGACTTTC.

J is TRBJ1-3 and V is TRBV7-2; no definite D call. Trimming left V 1 base short and J 3 bases short, with 7 bases between. This CDR3 has 14 amino acids. Germline CDR1 is SGHTA and CDR2 is FQGNSA. The CDR3 DNA reads as TGTGCCAGCAGCTTAGGAGAACTTGGAAACACCATATATTTT. Its translation: CASSLGELGNTIYF.

This clone appeared a few times. The chain carries TRBV5-1 and TRBJ2-7, with 9 bases fitting TRBD1. This CDR3 spans 15 amino acids. Per germline, CDR1 SGHRS and CDR2 YFSETQ. Unmatched junction bases numbered 4, after V lost 0 bases and J lost 3 bases. The CDR3, as DNA: TGCGCCAGCAGCTTGGGAGGACAGGGGATCTACGAGCAGTACTTC. This codes for CASSLGGQGIYEQYF.

This clone was recorded only once. J is TRBJ1-2 and V is TRBV30; 9 bases fit TRBD1. Germline V lookup: CDR1 GTSNPN, CDR2 SVGIG (reference sequence). V lost 0 bases and J lost 4; bases outside the gene matches: 9. The CDR3 contains 16 residues. For the CDR3, the DNA is TGTGCCTGGAGTGTAATTAGGACAGGGGATCCCTATGGCTACACCTTC. Translating gives CAWSVIRTGDPYGYTF.

The chain employs TRBV14 and TRBJ2-3, with D maybe TRBD1 (6 bases). CDR1 SGHDN and CDR2 FVKESK come from the germline V gene. This CDR3 is 14 amino acids long. Trimming removed 0 bases at V and 6 bases at J, with 10 bases between. The chain's CDR3 is CASSQDLGADTQYF. CDR3 coding DNA: TGTGCCAGCAGCCAAGATCTGGGGGCGGATACGCAGTATTTT.

The V and J genes are TRBV2 and TRBJ2-5, with 8 nucleotides matching TRBD1. There are 14 residues in the CDR3. The junction had 5 bases not matched to a gene; V was cut back by 6 bases and J by 2 bases. The germline gives CDR1 SNHLY, CDR2 FYNNEI. CDR3 DNA: TGTGCCAGCAGCGCAGGACAGGGACAAGAGACCCAGTACTTC. This codes for CASSAGQGQETQYF.